These T cell receptor beta chains were read from a single sample in a study of graft-versus-host responses after intestinal transplantation. Some clones are missing from TCRdb's copy, which holds only in-frame ones; the method was immunoSEQ multiplex PCR. Altogether fewer than 90,000 clones are present, roughly 93% being singletons, with the ten largest covering roughly 0.2%. Their antigens are not known. The starting material was unstimulated CD4+ T cells sorted from spleen or lymph node cells, obtained before transplant. These TCRs come from a human donor who was the organ donor for an intestinal transplant. The CDR3 runs from the conserved cysteine through the conserved F or W. Fields, in order: clone size, V gene, J gene, CDR3 protein. Not all rows give a size; the values are once, few, many and, for expanded clones, a class.

size: .
V: TRBV19
J: TRBJ1-5
CDR3: CAGGVGQPQHF

size: .
V: TRBV5-4
J: TRBJ1-1
CDR3: CASSLVGTAFF

size: .
V: TRBV6-5
J: TRBJ1-6
CDR3: CASRRDRGSPLHF

size: .
V: TRBV6-5
J: TRBJ1-2
CDR3: CASSSGQINYGYTF

size: .
V: TRBV5-4
J: TRBJ2-1
CDR3: CASSLSSGGAYNEQFF

size: .
V: TRBV7-9
J: TRBJ1-1
CDR3: CASSSLDGRNTEAFF

size: .
V: TRBV5-1
J: TRBJ2-2
CDR3: CASSLAFGTETGELFF

size: .
V: TRBV2
J: TRBJ2-7
CDR3: CASSQGYSYEQYF

size: .
V: TRBV19
J: TRBJ2-7
CDR3: CASSIEGSRQYF

size: .
V: TRBV6-1
J: TRBJ1-1
CDR3: CASSRIMNTEAFF

size: .
V: TRBV4-1
J: TRBJ2-3
CDR3: CASSPRLAGATDTQYF

size: .
V: TRBV7-2
J: TRBJ2-2
CDR3: CASSLVFAGVKNTGELFF

size: .
V: TRBV7-6
J: TRBJ2-2
CDR3: CASSQFPTGNTGELFF

size: once
V: TRBV29-1
J: TRBJ1-1
CDR3: CSVADRGGTEAFF

size: .
V: TRBV6-1
J: TRBJ1-4
CDR3: CASSGGRLQAPATNEKLFF

size: .
V: TRBV11-2
J: TRBJ2-7
CDR3: CASSFSPSGGAYEQYF

size: .
V: TRBV6-1
J: .
CDR3: CASSDPGQGEQYF

size: .
V: TRBV28
J: TRBJ2-7
CDR3: CASSSTGREQYF

size: .
V: TRBV2
J: TRBJ1-2
CDR3: CASSEARKTAVGAGYTF

size: .
V: TRBV6-1
J: TRBJ1-6
CDR3: CASSSTSFNSPLHF

size: .
V: TRBV6-1
J: TRBJ1-2
CDR3: CASSEFLSGGSSNYGYTF

size: .
V: TRBV18
J: TRBJ1-1
CDR3: CASSPLGLNTEAFF

size: once
V: TRBV29-1
J: TRBJ2-5
CDR3: CSAAGGAETQYF

size: .
V: TRBV11-3
J: TRBJ1-1
CDR3: CATQTGGSNTEAFF

size: .
V: TRBV28
J: .
CDR3: CASTPDRAYEQYF

size: .
V: TRBV2
J: TRBJ1-1
CDR3: CASTGSAAVRAFF

size: .
V: TRBV4-3
J: TRBJ2-7
CDR3: CASSQELTTSGAKQYF

size: .
V: TRBV6-6
J: TRBJ2-6
CDR3: CASSHSPGYSDVLTF

size: .
V: TRBV28
J: TRBJ2-7
CDR3: CASRRGHEQYF

size: .
V: TRBV5-6
J: TRBJ1-2
CDR3: CASSGDRVILGYTF

size: few
V: TRBV2
J: TRBJ1-1
CDR3: CASSGSLNTEAFF

size: .
V: TRBV7-9
J: TRBJ2-2
CDR3: CASSDNTGELFF

size: .
V: TRBV5-4
J: TRBJ1-5
CDR3: CASSLGGVAQPQHF

size: .
V: TRBV5-4
J: .
CDR3: CASSLGLAGTYEQYF

size: .
V: TRBV6-1
J: .
CDR3: CASSEATGPIEQYF

size: .
V: TRBV4-2
J: TRBJ2-7
CDR3: CASSQEGMDEQYF

size: .
V: TRBV5-4
J: TRBJ1-3
CDR3: CASSLALGRTIYF

size: .
V: TRBV6-5
J: TRBJ2-7
CDR3: CASSYLTEGRGYEQYF

size: .
V: TRBV13
J: TRBJ1-1
CDR3: CASSPKMAGEEAFF

size: .
V: TRBV7-9
J: TRBJ1-6
CDR3: CASNSQTGGKNSPLHF

size: .
V: TRBV6-1
J: TRBJ1-2
CDR3: CASVSRGDGAYGYTF

size: .
V: TRBV2
J: TRBJ2-5
CDR3: CASSAFSWTAEETQYF

size: .
V: TRBV7-2
J: TRBJ2-7
CDR3: CASSPNTAYEQYF

size: .
V: TRBV10-3
J: TRBJ1-2
CDR3: CASRPRDNYGYTF

size: .
V: TRBV5-6
J: TRBJ2-7
CDR3: CASSPGGAITLEQYF

size: .
V: TRBV11-3
J: TRBJ2-2
CDR3: CASSRNAGELFF

size: .
V: TRBV6-5
J: TRBJ2-7
CDR3: CASNRLQGGLDEQYF

size: .
V: TRBV7-6
J: TRBJ1-4
CDR3: CASSFTGGSSNEKLFF

size: .
V: TRBV4-3
J: TRBJ1-5
CDR3: CASSQESATHSNQPQHF

size: once
V: TRBV28
J: TRBJ1-3
CDR3: CASSLSQRNTIYF

size: .
V: TRBV5-7
J: TRBJ1-1
CDR3: CASSPGGRGMNTEAFF

size: .
V: TRBV4-1
J: TRBJ1-1
CDR3: CASSLQGNLAVTEAFF

size: once
V: TRBV29-1
J: TRBJ2-1
CDR3: CSVEDLEEVQGAGYNEQFF

size: .
V: TRBV25-1
J: TRBJ2-1
CDR3: CASSETSGGWGEQFF

size: .
V: TRBV5-1
J: TRBJ2-7
CDR3: CASSLGGGGQATYEQYF

size: .
V: TRBV4-1
J: TRBJ1-1
CDR3: CASSRTAAGEGTEAFF

size: .
V: TRBV5-4
J: TRBJ2-1
CDR3: CASRLAGGPYNEQFF

size: .
V: TRBV18
J: TRBJ1-3
CDR3: CASSRGNSGNTIYF

size: .
V: TRBV5-1
J: TRBJ1-3
CDR3: CASSFGSSGNTIYF